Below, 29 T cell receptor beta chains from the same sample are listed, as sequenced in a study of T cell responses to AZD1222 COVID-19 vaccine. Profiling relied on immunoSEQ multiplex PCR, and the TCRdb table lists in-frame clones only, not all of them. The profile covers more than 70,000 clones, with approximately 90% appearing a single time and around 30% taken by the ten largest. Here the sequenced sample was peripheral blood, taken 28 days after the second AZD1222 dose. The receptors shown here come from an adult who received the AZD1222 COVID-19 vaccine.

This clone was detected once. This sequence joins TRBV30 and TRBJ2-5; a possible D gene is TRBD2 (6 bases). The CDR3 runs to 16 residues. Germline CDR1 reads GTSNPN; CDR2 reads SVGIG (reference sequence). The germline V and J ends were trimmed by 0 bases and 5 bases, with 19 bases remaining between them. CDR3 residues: CAWSVQWASAAETQYF. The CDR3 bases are TGTGCCTGGAGTGTACAATGGGCTAGCGCGGCGGAGACCCAGTACTTC. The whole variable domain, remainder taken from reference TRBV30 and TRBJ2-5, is SQTIHQWPATLVQPVGSPLSLECTVEGTSNPNLYWYRQAAGRGLQLLFYSVGIGQISSEVPQNLSASRPQDRQFILSSKKLLLSDSGFYLCAWSVQWASAAETQYFGPGTRLLVL.

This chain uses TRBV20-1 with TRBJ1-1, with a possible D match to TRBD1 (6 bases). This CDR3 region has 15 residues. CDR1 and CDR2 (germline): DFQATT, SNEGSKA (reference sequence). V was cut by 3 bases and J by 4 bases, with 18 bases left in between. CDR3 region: CSASPNPGVSTEAFF. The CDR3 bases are TGCAGTGCTAGTCCCAACCCAGGGGTGAGCACTGAAGCTTTCTTT.

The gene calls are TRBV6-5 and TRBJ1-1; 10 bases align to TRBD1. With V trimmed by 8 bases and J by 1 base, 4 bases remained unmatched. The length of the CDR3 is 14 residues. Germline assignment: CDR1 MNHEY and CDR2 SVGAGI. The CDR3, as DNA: TGTGCCAGCGTGGACAGGGGGAAGAACACTGAAGCTTTCTTT. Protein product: CASVDRGKNTEAFF.

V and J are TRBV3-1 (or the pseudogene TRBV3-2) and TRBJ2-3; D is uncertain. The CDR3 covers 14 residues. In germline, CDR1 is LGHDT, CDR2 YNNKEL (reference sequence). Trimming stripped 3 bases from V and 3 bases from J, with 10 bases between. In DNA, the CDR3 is TGTGCCAGCAGCCAGCGCCGACGGACAGATACGCAGTATTTT. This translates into CASSQRRRTDTQYF.

DNA of the CDR3: TGTGCCAGCAGCCCTCGGGGGGGCAGCAATCAGCCCCAGCATTTT. Translating it yields CASSPRGGSNQPQHF. The rearrangement joins TRBV7-2 to TRBJ1-5, with D possibly being TRBD1 (6 bases). Trimming removed 5 bases from V and 1 base from J, with 12 bases in between. CDR3 length: 15 amino acids. Per the germline V gene, CDR1 is SGHTA and CDR2 is FQGNSA.

The CDR3 region has the DNA TGCAGCGAGCGAAGCGGAGAGACCCAGTACTTC. It is translated as CSERSGETQYF. The chain employs TRBV29-1 and TRBJ2-5; D possibly corresponds to TRBD2 (5 bases). CDR1 and CDR2 from the germline V gene are SQVTM and ANQGSEA. V was shortened by 7 bases and J by 4 bases, with 10 bases between the two germline ends. The CDR3 runs 11 residues.

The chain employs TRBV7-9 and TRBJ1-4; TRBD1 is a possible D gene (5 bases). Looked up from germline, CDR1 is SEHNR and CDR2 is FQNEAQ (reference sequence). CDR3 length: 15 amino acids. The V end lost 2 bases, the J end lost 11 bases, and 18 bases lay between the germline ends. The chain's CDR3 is CASSLTGGPTTKLFF. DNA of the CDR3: TGTGCCAGCAGCTTAACGGGGGGACCAACTACTAAACTGTTTTTT.

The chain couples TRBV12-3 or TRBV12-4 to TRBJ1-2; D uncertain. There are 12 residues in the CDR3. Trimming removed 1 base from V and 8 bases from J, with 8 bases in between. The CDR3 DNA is TGTGCCAGCAGTTTAGTGGGCAGAGGCTACACCTTC. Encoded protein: CASSLVGRGYTF.

For the CDR3, the DNA is TGCAGCATAGGACAGGGGGCGTCCGCCGGGGAGCTGTTTTTT. It is translated as CSIGQGASAGELFF. This chain joins TRBV29-1 and TRBJ2-2; 11 nucleotides match TRBD1. The CDR3 is made up of 14 amino acids. After removal of 8 bases from V and 6 bases from J, the junction contained 8 bases not matched to a gene. Germline V gene lookup returns CDR1 SQVTM and CDR2 ANQGSEA.

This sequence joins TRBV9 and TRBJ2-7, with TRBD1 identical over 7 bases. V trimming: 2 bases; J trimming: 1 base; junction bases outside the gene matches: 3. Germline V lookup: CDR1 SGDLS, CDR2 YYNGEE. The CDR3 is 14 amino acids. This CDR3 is CASSVGRGSYEQYF. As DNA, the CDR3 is TGTGCCAGCAGCGTCGGCAGGGGGTCCTACGAGCAGTACTTC.

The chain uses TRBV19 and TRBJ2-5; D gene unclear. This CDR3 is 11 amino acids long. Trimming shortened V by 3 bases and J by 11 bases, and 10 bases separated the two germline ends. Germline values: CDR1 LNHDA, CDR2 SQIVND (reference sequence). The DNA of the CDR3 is TGTGCCAGTAGTATCGGCCTGATGCAGTACTTC. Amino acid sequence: CASSIGLMQYF.

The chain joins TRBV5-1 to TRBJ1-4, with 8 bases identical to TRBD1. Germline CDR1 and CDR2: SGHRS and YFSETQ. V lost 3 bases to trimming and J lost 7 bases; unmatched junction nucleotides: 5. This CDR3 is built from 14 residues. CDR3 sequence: CASSSGGVGEKLFF. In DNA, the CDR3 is TGCGCCAGCAGCTCAGGGGGCGTGGGTGAAAAACTGTTTTTT. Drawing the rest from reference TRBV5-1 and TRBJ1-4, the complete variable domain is KAGVTQTPRYLIKTRGQQVTLSCSPISGHRSVSWYQQTPGQGLQFLFEYFSETQRNKGNFPGRFSGRQFSNSRSEMNVSTLELGDSALYLCASSSGGVGEKLFFGSGTQLSVL.

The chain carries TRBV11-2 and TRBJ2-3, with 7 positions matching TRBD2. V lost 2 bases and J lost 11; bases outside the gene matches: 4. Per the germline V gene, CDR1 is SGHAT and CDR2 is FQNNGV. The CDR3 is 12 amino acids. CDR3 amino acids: CASSLFSGKQYF. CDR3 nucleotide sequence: TGTGCCAGCAGCTTATTCAGCGGGAAGCAGTATTTT.

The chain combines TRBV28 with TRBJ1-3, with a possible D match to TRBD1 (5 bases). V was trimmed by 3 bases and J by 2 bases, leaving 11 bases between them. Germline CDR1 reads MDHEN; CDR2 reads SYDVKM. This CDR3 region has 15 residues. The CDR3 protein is CASSFRQGAGNTIYF. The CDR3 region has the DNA TGTGCCAGCAGTTTCCGTCAGGGCGCTGGAAACACCATATATTTT.

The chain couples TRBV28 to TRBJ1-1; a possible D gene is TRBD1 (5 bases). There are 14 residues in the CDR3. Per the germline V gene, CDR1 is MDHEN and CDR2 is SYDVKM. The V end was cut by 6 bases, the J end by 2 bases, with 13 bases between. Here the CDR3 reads CASRRGLGNTEAFF. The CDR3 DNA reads TGTGCCAGCAGGCGGGGGTTGGGAAACACTGAAGCTTTCTTT. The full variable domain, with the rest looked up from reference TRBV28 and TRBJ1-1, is DVKVTQSSRYLVKRTGEKVFLECVQDMDHENMFWYRQDPGLGLRLIYFSYDVKMKEKGDIPEGYSVSREKKERFSLILESASTNQTSMYLCASRRGLGNTEAFFGQGTRLTVV.

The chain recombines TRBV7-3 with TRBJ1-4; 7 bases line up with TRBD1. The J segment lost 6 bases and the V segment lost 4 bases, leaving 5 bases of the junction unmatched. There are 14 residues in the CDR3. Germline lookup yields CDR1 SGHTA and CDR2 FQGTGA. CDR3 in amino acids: CASSSGRGDEKLFF. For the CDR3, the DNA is TGTGCCAGCAGCTCCGGCAGGGGGGATGAAAAACTGTTTTTT.

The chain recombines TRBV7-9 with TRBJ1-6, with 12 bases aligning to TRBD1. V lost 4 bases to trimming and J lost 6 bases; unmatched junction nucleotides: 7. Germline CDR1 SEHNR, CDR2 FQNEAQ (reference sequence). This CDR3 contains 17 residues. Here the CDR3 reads CASSSGTGGSGNSPLHF. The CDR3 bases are TGTGCCAGCAGCTCCGGGACAGGGGGCTCTGGTAATTCACCCCTCCACTTT.

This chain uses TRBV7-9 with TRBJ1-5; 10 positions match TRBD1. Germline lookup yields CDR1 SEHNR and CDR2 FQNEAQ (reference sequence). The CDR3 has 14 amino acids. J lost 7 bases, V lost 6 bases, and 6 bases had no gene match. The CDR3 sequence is CASSKDRGEQPQHF. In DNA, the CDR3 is TGTGCCAGCAGTAAGGACAGGGGGGAACAGCCCCAGCATTTT. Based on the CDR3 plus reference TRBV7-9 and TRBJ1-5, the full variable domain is DTGVSQNPRHKITKRGQNVTFRCDPISEHNRLYWYRQTLGQGPEFLTYFQNEAQLEKSRLLSDRFSAERPKGSFSTLEIQRTEQGDSAMYLCASSKDRGEQPQHFGDGTRLSIL.

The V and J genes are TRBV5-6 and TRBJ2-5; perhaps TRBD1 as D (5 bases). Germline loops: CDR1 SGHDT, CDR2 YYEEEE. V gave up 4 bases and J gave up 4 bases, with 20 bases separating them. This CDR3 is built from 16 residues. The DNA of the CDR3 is TGTGCCAGCAGCCTCCAGGGATGGGGCGAAGGAGAGACCCAGTACTTC. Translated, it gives CASSLQGWGEGETQYF.

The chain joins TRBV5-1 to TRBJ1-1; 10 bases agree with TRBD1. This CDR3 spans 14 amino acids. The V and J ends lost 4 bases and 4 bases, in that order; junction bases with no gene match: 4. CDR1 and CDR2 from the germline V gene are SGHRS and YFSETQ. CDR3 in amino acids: CASSPWTGGTEAFF. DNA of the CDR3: TGCGCCAGCAGCCCCTGGACAGGGGGCACTGAAGCTTTCTTT.

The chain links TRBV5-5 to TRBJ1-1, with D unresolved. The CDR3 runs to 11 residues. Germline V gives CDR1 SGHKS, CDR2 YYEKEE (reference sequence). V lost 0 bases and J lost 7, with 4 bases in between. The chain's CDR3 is CASSLGFEAFF. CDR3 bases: TGTGCCAGCAGCTTGGGGTTTGAAGCTTTCTTT.

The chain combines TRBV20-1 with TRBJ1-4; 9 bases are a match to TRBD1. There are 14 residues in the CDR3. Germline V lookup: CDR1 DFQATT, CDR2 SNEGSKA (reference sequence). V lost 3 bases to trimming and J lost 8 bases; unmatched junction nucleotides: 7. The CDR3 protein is CSASEGQGEEKLFF. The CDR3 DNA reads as TGCAGTGCTAGTGAGGGACAGGGCGAGGAAAAACTGTTTTTT.

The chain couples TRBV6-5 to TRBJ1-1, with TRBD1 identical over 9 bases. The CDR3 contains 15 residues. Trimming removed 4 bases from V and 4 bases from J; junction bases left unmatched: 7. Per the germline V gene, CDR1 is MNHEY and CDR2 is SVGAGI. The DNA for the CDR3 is TGTGCCAGCAGTTTAAACAGGGGGCTCAGCACTGAAGCTTTCTTT. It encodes CASSLNRGLSTEAFF.

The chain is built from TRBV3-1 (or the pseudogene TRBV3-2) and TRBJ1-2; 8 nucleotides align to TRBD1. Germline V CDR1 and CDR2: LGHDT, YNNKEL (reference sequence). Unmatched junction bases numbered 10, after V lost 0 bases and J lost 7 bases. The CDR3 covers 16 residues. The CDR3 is CASSQDDRGRLGGYTF. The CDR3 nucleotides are TGTGCCAGCAGCCAAGATGACAGGGGCCGCCTGGGTGGCTACACCTTC.

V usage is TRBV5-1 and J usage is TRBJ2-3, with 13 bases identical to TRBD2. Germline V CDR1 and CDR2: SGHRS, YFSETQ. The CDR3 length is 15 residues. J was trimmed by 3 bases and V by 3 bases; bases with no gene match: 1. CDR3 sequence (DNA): TGCGCCAGCAGCTGGACTAGCGGGAGTACAGATACGCAGTATTTT. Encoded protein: CASSWTSGSTDTQYF.

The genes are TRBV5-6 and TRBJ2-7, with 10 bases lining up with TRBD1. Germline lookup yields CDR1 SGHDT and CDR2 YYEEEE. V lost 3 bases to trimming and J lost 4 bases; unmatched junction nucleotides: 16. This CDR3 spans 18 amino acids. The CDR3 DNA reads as TGTGCCAGCAGCTCGTCGGACAGGGGGTTTCGTAGGTCGTACGAGCAGTACTTC. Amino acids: CASSSSDRGFRRSYEQYF.

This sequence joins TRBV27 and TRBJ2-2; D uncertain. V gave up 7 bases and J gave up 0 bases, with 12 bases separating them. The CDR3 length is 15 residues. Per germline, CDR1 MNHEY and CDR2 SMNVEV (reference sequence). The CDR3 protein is CASKKEAANTGELFF. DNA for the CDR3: TGTGCCAGCAAAAAAGAGGCCGCGAACACCGGGGAGCTGTTTTTT.

The DNA of the CDR3 is TGTGCCAGTAGTACCCTGGACAGAAGAAACACCATATATTTT. Translated, it gives CASSTLDRRNTIYF. The chain employs TRBV19 and TRBJ1-3; D possibly corresponds to TRBD1 (6 bases). This CDR3 has 14 amino acids. With 4 bases removed from V and 5 bases from J, the gap between germline ends came to 12 bases. Germline V gene sequence: CDR1 LNHDA, CDR2 SQIVND (reference sequence). Full variable domain (remainder filled in from reference TRBV19 and TRBJ1-3): DGGITQSPKYLFRKEGQNVTLSCEQNLNHDAMYWYRQDPGQGLRLIYYSQIVNDFQKGDIAEGYSVSREKKESFPLTVTSAQKNPTAFYLCASSTLDRRNTIYFGEGSWLTVV.

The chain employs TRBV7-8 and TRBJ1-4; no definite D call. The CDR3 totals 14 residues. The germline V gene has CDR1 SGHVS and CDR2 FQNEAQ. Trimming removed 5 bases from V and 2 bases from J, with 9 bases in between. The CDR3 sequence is CASSPGETNEKLFF. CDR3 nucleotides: TGTGCCAGCAGCCCCGGGGAGACTAATGAAAAACTGTTTTTT.